These 18 T cell receptor beta chains came from one sample sequenced in a study of CD4+ T cells in melanoma. Only in-frame clones appear in the TCRdb table, and some are missing; sequencing was by immunoSEQ multiplex PCR. The repertoire includes 40,000 to 50,000 clones, roughly 89% of them detected once, and approximately 10% sits in the top ten. The source material was peripheral blood. The receptors were sampled from a human donor with melanoma.

The chain employs TRBV10-3 and TRBJ2-1; 10 nucleotides align to TRBD1. Losses at the gene ends were 3 bases for V and 8 bases for J; bases not matched to a gene: 7. The length of the CDR3 is 15 residues. In germline, CDR1 is ENHRY, CDR2 SYGVKD. CDR3 in DNA: TGTGCCATCAGTGACCCGGGACAGGGGATGGATGAGCAGTTCTTC. Translating it yields CAISDPGQGMDEQFF.

The CDR3 sequence: CASRQGRGTDTQYF. CDR3 nucleotides: TGTGCCAGCAGACAGGGTCGGGGCACAGATACGCAGTATTTT. This chain connects TRBV2 to TRBJ2-3; weak D call: TRBD1 (6 bases). The V gene lost 6 bases and the J gene lost 1 base, with 11 bases spanning the gap. CDR1 is SNHLY, CDR2 FYNNEI, per germline. CDR3 length: 14 residues. Supplemented by reference TRBV2 and TRBJ2-3, the full variable domain reads EPEVTQTPSHQVTQMGQEVILRCVPISNHLYFYWYRQILGQKVEFLVSFYNNEISEKSEIFDDQFSVERPDGSNFTLKIRSTKLEDSAMYFCASRQGRGTDTQYFGPGTRLTVL.

V is TRBV18 and J is TRBJ2-7, with D perhaps TRBD2 (5 bases). From germline, CDR1 is KGHSH and CDR2 LQKENI. Trimming took 0 bases from V and 6 from J, leaving 9 bases between them. The CDR3 is 13 residues long. The CDR3 protein is CASSPPSGSEQYF. The CDR3 nucleotides are TGTGCCAGCTCACCACCGAGCGGATCCGAGCAGTACTTC.

The chain combines TRBV19 with TRBJ2-2, with 11 bases fitting TRBD1. The V gene's germline CDR1 is LNHDA and CDR2 SQIVND (reference sequence). The V segment lost 6 bases and the J segment 0 bases; nucleotides outside the gene matches: 6. CDR3 length: 17 residues. The DNA for the CDR3 is TGTGCCAGTAGGCATCGGGACAGGGGGGCGAACACCGGGGAGCTGTTTTTT. Protein sequence: CASRHRDRGANTGELFF.

Concerning this clone itself: The CDR3 does not close with the conserved phenylalanine or tryptophan, likely indicating a read error. V gene TRBV7-3 combines with J gene TRBJ2-2, with TRBD2 identical over 11 bases. The trim removed 8 bases at V and 4 bases at J, leaving 9 bases unmatched. The germline V gene has CDR1 SGHTA and CDR2 FQGTGA. The CDR3 extends over 16 amino acids. CDR3 in amino acids: CASQPTGTSGTGELFL. The CDR3, as DNA: TGTGCCAGCCAACCGACCGGGACTAGCGGCACCGGGGAGCTGTTTTTA.

The chain combines TRBV14 with TRBJ2-2; the D is unclear. The CDR3 runs to 15 residues. V lost 1 base and J lost 7, with 13 bases in between. Looked up from germline, CDR1 is SGHDN and CDR2 is FVKESK. CDR3 residues: CASSQVTRNLGELFF. The CDR3, as DNA: TGTGCCAGCAGCCAAGTGACAAGGAATCTCGGGGAGCTGTTTTTT.

This clone was observed a few times. The V call is TRBV6-5, the J call TRBJ2-7; 11 nucleotides align to TRBD1. There are 14 residues in the CDR3. V lost 5 bases to trimming and J lost 3 bases; unmatched junction nucleotides: 3. The germline gives CDR1 MNHEY, CDR2 SVGAGI. The CDR3 here is CASSQGQGGYEQYF. The DNA of the CDR3 is TGTGCCAGCAGTCAGGGACAGGGGGGCTACGAGCAGTACTTC.

The rearrangement uses TRBV9 and TRBJ2-2; the D gene is possibly TRBD2 (7 bases). CDR3 length: 18 amino acids. The V gene's germline CDR1 is SGDLS and CDR2 YYNGEE. Trimming cost V 0 bases and J 2 bases, with 17 bases left between them. The CDR3 reads CASSVGGGAALNTGELFF. The CDR3 nucleotides are TGTGCCAGCAGCGTAGGTGGGGGGGCGGCTTTAAACACCGGGGAGCTGTTTTTT.

The CDR3 loop is CASSLSLGSYEQYF. CDR3 in DNA: TGTGCCAGCAGTTTATCTCTCGGGTCCTACGAGCAGTACTTC. The rearrangement uses TRBV27 and TRBJ2-7; D uncertain. V dropped 0 bases and J dropped 1 base, with 7 bases sitting between them. The CDR3 is made up of 14 amino acids. Germline CDR1 MNHEY, CDR2 SMNVEV (reference sequence).

The V call is TRBV6-5, the J call TRBJ2-3; 15 bases line up with TRBD2. Germline V lookup: CDR1 MNHEY, CDR2 SVGAGI. V was pared by 7 bases and J by 5 bases, with 4 bases of the junction left unmatched. The CDR3 spans 15 residues. The CDR3: CASTGLAGGRDTQYF. The CDR3 DNA is TGTGCCAGCACCGGACTAGCGGGGGGGCGAGATACGCAGTATTTT.

The rearrangement joins TRBV6-4 to TRBJ1-1; D may be TRBD1 (6 bases). Trimming took 3 bases from V and 1 from J, leaving 6 bases between them. The CDR3 is made up of 13 amino acids. The germline CDR1 and CDR2 sequences are MRHNA and SNTAGT. DNA for the CDR3: TGTGCCAGCAGTGAACAGGGGAACACTGAAGCTTTCTTT. Protein sequence: CASSEQGNTEAFF.

The chain couples TRBV5-1 to TRBJ1-2, with 9 bases identical to TRBD1. Germline loops: CDR1 SGHRS, CDR2 YFSETQ. The ends lost 4 bases at V and 1 base at J; junction bases unmatched: 8. The CDR3 totals 16 residues. CDR3 bases: TGCGCCAGCAGCGCAGGGACAGGGACTATTAACTATGGCTACACCTTC. Protein: CASSAGTGTINYGYTF.

The chain has TRBV7-3 and TRBJ2-1; TRBD1 matches 7 bases. The germline V gene encodes CDR1 SGHTA and CDR2 FQGTGA. V was pared by 5 bases and J by 7 bases, with 8 bases of the junction left unmatched. This CDR3 is built from 14 residues. The CDR3 protein is CASSVSDRWNEQFF. The CDR3 DNA reads as TGTGCCAGCAGCGTTTCGGACAGGTGGAATGAGCAGTTCTTC.

The chain uses TRBV27 and TRBJ1-4; D possibly corresponds to TRBD1 (5 bases). CDR1 MNHEY and CDR2 SMNVEV come from the germline V gene (reference sequence). Trimming cost V 4 bases and J 5 bases, with 14 bases left between them. This CDR3 has 15 residues. The CDR3 bases are TGTGCCAGCAGTTCCTACGGGGCGGAGAATGAAAAACTGTTTTTT. This codes for CASSSYGAENEKLFF.

The V gene is TRBV19, the J gene TRBJ2-6, with D unclear. Trimming took 4 bases from V and 2 from J, leaving 6 bases between them. The CDR3 has 14 residues. Looked up from germline, CDR1 is LNHDA and CDR2 is SQIVND (reference sequence). CDR3 sequence reads: CASSTGTGANVLTF. CDR3 in DNA: TGTGCCAGTAGTACGGGTACTGGGGCCAACGTCCTGACTTTC.

This chain uses TRBV7-2 with TRBJ1-3; D gene ambiguous. The V end was cut by 5 bases, the J end by 0 bases, with 5 bases between. Germline V gene lookup returns CDR1 SGHTA and CDR2 FQGNSA. The CDR3 spans 13 residues. CDR3 bases: TGTGCCAGCAGCCCCTCCTCTGGAAACACCATATATTTT. This sequence encodes CASSPSSGNTIYF.

This chain links TRBV4-1 with TRBJ1-1; D possibly corresponds to TRBD1 (5 bases). Germline V gene lookup returns CDR1 MGHRA and CDR2 YSYEKL. The V gene lost 6 bases and the J gene lost 7 bases, with 9 bases spanning the gap. The CDR3 runs 11 residues. The CDR3 reads CASSGALEAFF. In nucleotides, the CDR3 is TGCGCCAGCAGTGGGGCACTTGAAGCTTTCTTT.

The genes are TRBV30 and TRBJ1-5; no firm D call. The CDR3 has 12 residues. Trimming took 8 bases from V and 1 from J, leaving 9 bases between them. Per the germline V gene, CDR1 is GTSNPN and CDR2 is SVGIG (reference sequence). The CDR3 nucleotides are TGTGCCCTGAGTAGCAGCAATCAGCCCCAGCATTTT. It yields the protein CALSSSNQPQHF.